The rows below give T cell receptor beta chains drawn from one sample of a study of cytomegalovirus exposure and HLA in healthy donors. Clones were read by immunoSEQ multiplex PCR, and TCRdb kept only the in-frame ones, dropping some. Of about 150,000 clones listed, 79% are singletons. Sequencing was performed on PBMCs. The receptors come from a man under 40 in good health and CMV-seropositive. Each CDR3 is given with its conserved first and last residue. A D gene is named only where the DNA matches it firmly. Clone size is stated in some rows and not others, as once, few, many or a class when expanded.

V	size	length	J	D	DNA	CDR3
TRBV4-2	.	16	TRBJ2-1	TRBD2	TGTGCCAGCAGCCATGCCGGGACTAGCGACCCGAATGAGCAGTTCTTC	CASSHAGTSDPNEQFF
TRBV14	.	16	TRBJ2-7	.	TGTGCCAGCAGCCTGTACAAAGACCGGGCAGGGTACGGGCAGTACTTC	CASSLYKDRAGYGQYF
TRBV6-6	.	14	TRBJ1-1	TRBD1	TGTGCCAGCACCTCCACAGGGGGCGGCACTGAAGCTTTCTTT	CASTSTGGGTEAFF
TRBV5-1	.	14	TRBJ2-7	TRBD2	TGCGCCAGCAGCTTGGGAGCGGGGGCCTACGAGCAGTACTTC	CASSLGAGAYEQYF
TRBV18	.	14	TRBJ1-1	.	TGTGCCAGCTCACCAACCCGCACTAGCACTGAAGCTTTCTTT	CASSPTRTSTEAFF
TRBV7-9	.	14	TRBJ1-1	.	TGTGCCAGCAGTCGAGTCGGGGAGAACACTGAAGCTTTCTTT	CASSRVGENTEAFF
TRBV11-3	few	19	TRBJ2-1	TRBD2	TGTGCCAGCAGCTTAGGGGTAACGATTAGCGGGAGCGAGCAACATGAGCAGTTCTTC	CASSLGVTISGSEQHEQFF
TRBV5-1	.	14	TRBJ1-4	.	TGCGCCAGCAGCTTGGGACAAACTAATGAAAAACTGTTTTTT	CASSLGQTNEKLFF
TRBV19	.	10	TRBJ1-2	.	TGTGCCAGTAGACACAGTGGCTACACCTTC	CASRHSGYTF
TRBV7-9	.	16	TRBJ2-1	.	TGTTCCAGCAGCTCCACCCTGCTAGCTAGCTACAATGAGCAGTTCTTC	CSSSSTLLASYNEQFF
TRBV4-1	.	14	TRBJ1-1	.	TGCGCCAGCAGCCAAGACAGGGCGAACACTGAAGCTTTCTTT	CASSQDRANTEAFF
TRBV7-9	.	13	TRBJ1-1	.	TGTGCCAGCACCTCGTCCCTGGGGCCTGAAGCTTTCTTT	CASTSSLGPEAFF
TRBV15	.	18	TRBJ1-1	.	TGTGCCACCAGCAGAGATTACAGGGCAGGGAAGGGGAACACTGAAGCTTTCTTT	CATSRDYRAGKGNTEAFF
TRBV28	medium-sized	16	TRBJ2-2	TRBD2	TGTGCCAGCAAGTGGACTAGCGGGATGAACACCGGGGAGCTGTTTTTT	CASKWTSGMNTGELFF
TRBV6-6	.	14	TRBJ1-1	.	TGTGCCAGCAGTTACCCGACAGAGAACACTGAAGCTTTCTTT	CASSYPTENTEAFF
TRBV6-5	.	15	TRBJ1-2	.	TGTGCCAGCAGTTACTCGAAGCCAGGGGTATATGGCTACACCTTC	CASSYSKPGVYGYTF
TRBV18	.	16	TRBJ1-6	.	TGTGCCAGCTCACCTCCTAGCGGAGGGGGTAATTCACCCCTCCACTTT	CASSPPSGGGNSPLHF
TRBV7-9	.	16	TRBJ2-1	TRBD2	TGTGCCAGCAGCACCGTAGCGGGGGGGCCACACAATGAGCAGTTCTTC	CASSTVAGGPHNEQFF
TRBV28	.	17	TRBJ2-1	TRBD2	TGTGCCAGCAGTAGGACTAGCGGGATGAGCTCCTACAATGAGCAGTTCTTC	CASSRTSGMSSYNEQFF
TRBV7-2	.	16	TRBJ1-1	.	TGTGCCAGCAGCTTACGCTTCGGAGTGGTGAACACTGAAGCTTTCTTT	CASSLRFGVVNTEAFF
TRBV18	few	15	TRBJ2-1	TRBD2	TGTGCCAGCTCAACCGGGACTAGCGGGATTGATAAGCAGTTCTTC	CASSTGTSGIDKQFF
TRBV7-9	.	17	TRBJ2-1	TRBD2	TGTGCCAGCAGCTTAGGGGGGACTAGCGGGAAAGTGGATGAGCAGTTCTTC	CASSLGGTSGKVDEQFF
TRBV14	once	13	TRBJ1-2	.	TGTGCCAGCAGCGCGGGCAGGAACTATGGCTACACCTTC	CASSAGRNYGYTF
TRBV27	.	15	TRBJ2-7	TRBD2	TGTGCCAGCAGTCCGGGGACTAGCGGTGTGGCCGAGCAGTACTTC	CASSPGTSGVAEQYF
TRBV7-9	.	15	TRBJ1-3	TRBD1	TGTGCCAGCAGCTTGACAGGGGTCGGTGGAAACACCATATATTTT	CASSLTGVGGNTIYF
TRBV28	.	14	TRBJ2-3	TRBD1	TGTGCCAGCAGGACCGGACAGGGGCCAGATACGCAGTATTTT	CASRTGQGPDTQYF
TRBV27	.	16	TRBJ1-6	TRBD1	TGTGCCAGCAGTTCGAGGCCGGGACAGGGTGATTCACCCCTCCACTTT	CASSSRPGQGDSPLHF
TRBV10-3	.	15	TRBJ2-5	.	TGTGCCATCAGTGAGGGGGCAGGACGGAAAGAGACCCAGTACTTC	CAISEGAGRKETQYF
TRBV7-9	.	16	TRBJ1-2	.	TGTGCCAGCAGCTTATGGTTGGAAGCTAGAACCTATGGCTACACCTTC	CASSLWLEARTYGYTF
TRBV4-1	.	16	TRBJ2-7	TRBD1	TGCGCCAGCAGCCCTTCGGGCGGGACAGGGGTTAACGAGCAGTACTTC	CASSPSGGTGVNEQYF
TRBV28	once	15	TRBJ2-2	.	TGTGCCAGCAGTCTCCCGACTACGCTCGTGGGGGAGCTGTTTTTT	CASSLPTTLVGELFF
TRBV15	.	15	TRBJ2-7	.	TGTGCCACCAGCAGAGATCTTGGCCGTTCCTACGAGCAGTACTTC	CATSRDLGRSYEQYF
TRBV7-8	.	16	TRBJ2-1	TRBD2	TGTGCCAGCAGCTCGGGACTAGCGAACGCCTACAATGAGCAGTTCTTC	CASSSGLANAYNEQFF
TRBV27	.	14	TRBJ1-2	.	TGTGCCAGCAGTTTATCGGGCAGTAACTATGGCTACACCTTC	CASSLSGSNYGYTF
TRBV19	.	18	TRBJ2-1	TRBD2	TGTGCCAGTACCGCCGAAGAGGGGACTAGCGGGAATTTTCATGAGCAGTTCTTC	CASTAEEGTSGNFHEQFF
TRBV2	.	15	TRBJ1-5	TRBD1	TGTGCCAGCAGTGAGACGGCGGGACAGAATCAGCCCCAGCATTTT	CASSETAGQNQPQHF
TRBV5-1	few	11	TRBJ2-7	.	TGCGCCAGCAGAACCGCCGGGGAGCAGTACTTC	CASRTAGEQYF
TRBV6-5	few	15	TRBJ1-6	TRBD1	TGTGCCAGCAGTTCCTCGGACAGGGGAAATTCACCCCTCCACTTT	CASSSSDRGNSPLHF
TRBV19	.	11	TRBJ2-1	.	TGTGCCACCGGAGCCTACAATGAGCAGTTCTTC	CATGAYNEQFF
TRBV15	.	15	TRBJ1-5	.	TGTGCCACCAGCAGCTACAGGGATGCCAATCAGCCCCAGCATTTT	CATSSYRDANQPQHF
TRBV11-2	.	14	TRBJ2-7	.	TGTGCCAGCAGCCAGGGCATGGGGACCTACGAGCAGTACTTC	CASSQGMGTYEQYF
TRBV15	once	18	TRBJ2-7	.	TGTGCCACCAGCACCAGGATGGGGGGAACGCGGGGCGTCGACGAGCAGTACTTC	CATSTRMGGTRGVDEQYF
TRBV6-1	few	14	TRBJ2-1	TRBD1	TGTGCCAACTCGGGACAGGGGGCCTGGAATGAGCAGTTCTTC	CANSGQGAWNEQFF
TRBV7-2	.	15	TRBJ2-5	TRBD1	TGTGCCAGCAGCTTAGGGACAGGGCTACAAGAGACCCAGTACTTC	CASSLGTGLQETQYF
TRBV4-3	.	17	TRBJ1-2	.	TGCGCCAGCAGCCAAGATCGCCAGGGCCTACGAATCTATGGCTACACCTTC	CASSQDRQGLRIYGYTF